The sequence of this T cell receptor beta chain was determined in a study of response to subunit inactivated influenza vaccine (dated by TCRdb to about 2018). Study-wide context: The study used deep quantitative T cell receptor repertoire profiling to track responses to a trivalent subunit inactivated influenza vaccine.

Inclusive of the bounding cysteine and phenylalanine, the CDR3 is 15 residues long. The kept DNA is CDR3 alone, 45 bases in frame from the first base. Trimming costs V 3 bases and J 3 bases, and their ends lie 15 bases apart. This clonotype was observed at least ten times. What this receptor recognizes is not known. It has no much larger one-base neighbor in the sample; base qualities were not kept. The library was obtained by RT-PCR. The data were produced on an Illumina HiSeq 2500. TCRdb cleaned the public reads at Q25 with fastp, built clones with MiXCR and kept in-frame beta chains. CDR3 protein sequences are deduplicated, and each keeps its most common genes and DNA. In this sample the table shows about 800,000 distinct CDR3 sequences, 20% to 25% of which occur a single time. Roughly 10% of the sample comes from the top ten. Overall study outcomes, separate from this receptor: The authors proposed that each seasonal influenza vaccination may bring in only a limited number of new T cells.

The receptor's source is a man aged 45-60 years who received an inactivated influenza vaccine. Donor details come from another sample of the same person, matched by shared clones. Sequencing was performed on PBMCs from blood, taken 4 to 6 days after vaccination. This chain joins TRBV12-3 or TRBV12-4 to TRBJ2-7; there is no confident call for the D gene. For the CDR3, the sequence is CASSFESGGNYEQYF. The nucleotide sequence reads as follows: TGTGCCAGCAGTTTCGAGTCGGGCGGAAACTACGAGCAGTACTTC.